This paragraph reports one T cell receptor (beta chain). Its antigen is unidentified. The read ends 3 residues early relative to the CDR3; the germline J gene fills the gap. The ends were cut back, 3 bases at V and 6 bases at J, with 11 bases in the middle. The CDR3 sequence is 13 residues long. Germline V gene data show CDR1 as SEHNR and CDR2 as FQNEAQ (reference sequence). This entry comes from a study of Tregs in tolerant kidney transplant recipients. Study overall: Related graft donors supplied nonmyeloablative bone marrow transplants, and mixed chimerism was transient. Study results and caveats: Some patients' samples used different primers over time, so nucleotide sequences weren't comparable. The most relevant donor-specific Treg TCRbeta repertoire apparently came from expansion with activated donor B cells.

Thawed PBMCs were FACS-sorted into unstimulated CD4+CD25+CD127- regulatory T cells, CD4+CD25- non-regulatory cells, CD4 and CD8 cells. Libraries were prepared by immunoSEQ multiplex PCR; TCRdb keeps only in-frame clonotypes and omits some of them. The listing contains about 30,000 clones. The sample consisted of CD8+ T cells from blood, taken before the transplant. The gene calls are TRBV7-9 and TRBJ1-1; no firm D call. This TCR derives from a human donor who received a combined kidney and bone marrow transplant. The CDR3 is CASSLGAAAEAFF. The sequenced part of the CDR3 DNA is TGTGCCAGCAGCTTGGGAGCGGCAGCTGAA.